This is a list of T cell receptor beta chains from one sample in a study of CD8+CD57+ T cells in acquired aplastic anemia. MiXCR, applied by TCRdb to the reads, yields one record per CDR3 protein. The sample consists of about 180,000 distinct CDR3 sequences, 50% to 65% of them appearing once. Sequences were obtained from sorted CD4+, CD8+, or CD8+CD57+ T cells (not recorded which) from PBMCs. These TCRs come from a human donor with aplastic anemia. The CDR3 runs from the conserved cysteine through the conserved F or W. The D gene is left open where the match is weak. Rows give clone size only sometimes, using once, few, many, or a class for an expanded clone.

V gene,clone size,D gene,J gene,CDR3 DNA,CDR3 protein
TRBV7-9,.,.,TRBJ1-1,TGTGCCGGCAGCTTGGATTGGAAACAGGGACCCGCTGAAGCTTTCTTT,CAGSLDWKQGPAEAFF
TRBV2,.,TRBD2,TRBJ2-7,TGTGCCAGCAGTGAAGGGGCGGGGGGCCACGAGCAGTACTTC,CASSEGAGGHEQYF
TRBV7-9,once,.,TRBJ2-5,TGTGCCAGCAGCTTAGCAGGGGCAGAGACCCAGTACTTC,CASSLAGAETQYF
TRBV5-6,many,.,TRBJ2-7,TGTGCCAGCAGCCTACTCGACCCACGACCCGACTACGAGCAGTACTTC,CASSLLDPRPDYEQYF
TRBV24-1,.,.,TRBJ2-2,TGTGCCACCAGCCAATCCCCCGGGGGCCGGGTTCCCGGGGAGCTGTTTTTT,CATSQSPGGRVPGELFF
TRBV20-1,few,TRBD2,TRBJ2-5,TGCAGTGCTAGGACTAGCGTCAAAGAGACCCAGTACTTC,CSARTSVKETQYF
TRBV7-3,once,.,TRBJ1-2,TGTGCCAGCAGCTTAGCCCGTTTTGACGGCACTTCTAACTATGGCTACACCTTC,CASSLARFDGTSNYGYTF
TRBV9,.,.,TRBJ1-5,TGTGCCAGCAGCGTAGAGGGTACGCCCCAGCATTTT,CASSVEGTPQHF
TRBV2,.,.,TRBJ1-6,TGTGCCAGCAGTGTGAGGGACTCACCCCTCCACTTT,CASSVRDSPLHF
TRBV5-1,.,TRBD1,TRBJ2-7,TGCGCCAGCAGCTCAACAGGACAGGGTCGCCACGAGCAGTACTTC,CASSSTGQGRHEQYF
TRBV19,.,TRBD2,TRBJ2-7,TGTGCCAGTAGGCCGGGGGGTGCTTACTCCGAGCAGTACTTC,CASRPGGAYSEQYF
TRBV27,.,.,TRBJ1-2,TGTGCCAGCAAGCCGGGGTTAAACTATGGCTACACCTTC,CASKPGLNYGYTF
TRBV29-1,.,TRBD1,TRBJ2-1,TGCAGCGTCTACGGACAGGCTGGGGACAATGAGCAGTTCTTC,CSVYGQAGDNEQFF
TRBV12-3/TRBV12-4,.,TRBD1,TRBJ2-7,TGTGCCAGCAGTCGGACAGGGGAAAGCTACGAGCAGTACTTC,CASSRTGESYEQYF
TRBV12-3/TRBV12-4,.,.,TRBJ2-7,TGTGCCAGCAGTCTCCAGGGGCTAGGGGGCTACGAGCAGTACTTC,CASSLQGLGGYEQYF
TRBV20-1,few,TRBD2,TRBJ2-4,TGCAGTGCCGCGGGACTAGATGGGCCAAACATTCAGTACTTC,CSAAGLDGPNIQYF
TRBV7-9,.,.,TRBJ1-4,TGTGCCAGCAGCTTAGCCAGTATTCGTGAAAAACTGTTTTTT,CASSLASIREKLFF
TRBV7-9,.,.,TRBJ1-3,TGTGCCAGCAGCTCCAGACTTGCTGGAAACACCATATATTTT,CASSSRLAGNTIYF
TRBV14,once,.,TRBJ2-7,TGTGCCAGCAGCCAAGCGGCAGGGCGGGCCTACGAGCAGTACTTC,CASSQAAGRAYEQYF
TRBV7-9,many,TRBD1,TRBJ2-5,TGTGCCAGCACCCCTCGGGACAGGGGGGGCCAAGAGACCCAGTACTTC,CASTPRDRGGQETQYF
TRBV7-2,.,TRBD1,TRBJ1-6,TGTGCCAGCAGCCAGGGACAGGGGCATAATTCACCCCTCCACTTT,CASSQGQGHNSPLHF
TRBV29-1,.,.,TRBJ2-1,TGCAGCGTTGAAGATACGGGTAATGAGCGGTTCTTC,CSVEDTGNERFF
TRBV20-1,.,TRBD1,TRBJ2-7,TGCAGTGCAACCGGGACAGCCCTCGAGCAGTACTTC,CSATGTALEQYF